The entry below describes one TCR beta chain. The antigen it binds to is not known. Base-call qualities are not available, and no considerably larger clone is one nucleotide away. Measured from the cysteine to the phenylalanine, the CDR3 is 14 residues long. Just CDR3 DNA is preserved here, 42 bases in frame from base 1. For this chain, trimming is 1 base at the V end and 7 bases at the J end, and the number of junction bases without a gene match is 1. Taken from the germline V gene, the CDR1 and CDR2 loops are SGHAT and FQNNGV. The trial excluded patients who had a history of autoimmune disease or who were on systemic immunosuppression. In every dose cohort, peripheral blood was drawn for TCR sequencing at baseline, cycle 4 day 1, and cycle 7 day 1. The samples were drawn from a first-in-human, open-label, multicenter phase I dose-escalation trial of ivuxolimab. Adults with locally advanced or metastatic melanoma, renal cell, hepatocellular, or head and neck squamous cell carcinoma were enrolled in the trial. Before TCR sequencing, CD4+ T cells and CD8+ T cells were sorted from peripheral blood as separate populations.

The sample is drawn from a study of OX40 agonist ivuxolimab in advanced cancers. General notes on the study: Ivuxolimab, which targeted the costimulatory receptor OX40 (CD134), was an agonistic, fully human IgG2 monoclonal antibody. Intravenous ivuxolimab was administered to patients every 2 weeks at six dose levels: 0.01, 0.1, 0.3, 1.5, 3 and 10 mg/kg. Of the roughly 51 patients in dose escalation, about 20 had hepatocellular carcinoma, about 15 had melanoma, 9 had renal cell carcinoma and 9 had head and neck cancer. The dose-escalation cohort was about 86% male with a mean age of approximately 59 years, ranging from 23 to 79. Prior anti-PD-1, anti-PD-L1 or anti-CTLA-4 therapy was permitted, and about two fifths of dose-escalation patients had received checkpoint inhibitors. Partial responses were achieved by three dose-escalation patients, of whom one had hepatocellular carcinoma and two had cutaneous melanoma. Peripheral TCRbeta sequencing aimed to test whether ivuxolimab altered TCR sequence diversity and caused clonal T-cell expansion. The paper reports the monotherapy dose-escalation portion (N ≈ 50 patients) of the phase I ivuxolimab trial.

The paper as a whole reports these results and caveats: The antigen specificity of the clonally expanded peripheral T cells was not determined. Low levels of normalized T-cell clonal expansion were also seen in some nonresponding patients. On average, CD8+ T cells showed more expanded clones than CD4+ T cells after ivuxolimab. In the 0.1-3.0 mg/kg groups, partial responders were among the patients with the lowest normalized peripheral clonal expansion, particularly in CD8+ T cells. Clonal expansion of both CD4+ and CD8+ blood T cells was observed from baseline to week 6 at doses 0.1 to 3.0 mg/kg.

Genomic DNA was extracted from sorted cells for sequencing of the TCRbeta CDR3 region. The immunoSEQ Assay was used to sequence the TCRbeta CDR3 regions. TCRdb carries this immuneACCESS record with in-frame sequences only. Its versions omit some clonotypes, under half of them owing to an unresolved V gene in the studies checked, with the rest unexplained. Across this sample there are about 91,000 clones, with around 88% seen only once. The ten biggest clones cover roughly 0.5% of the sample. The sequences come from CD4+ or CD8+ T cells sorted from blood, collected in a trial of the OX40 agonist ivuxolimab. The clonotype originates from an adult with an advanced solid tumor such as melanoma, head and neck, liver or kidney cancer. The chain is made from TRBV11-2 and TRBJ1-4; TRBD1 agrees with 9 junctional bases. Read as DNA, the sequence is TGTGCCAGCAGCTTAGGGACAGGGGCTGAAAAACTGTTTTTT. Translated, this gives CASSLGTGAEKLFF.